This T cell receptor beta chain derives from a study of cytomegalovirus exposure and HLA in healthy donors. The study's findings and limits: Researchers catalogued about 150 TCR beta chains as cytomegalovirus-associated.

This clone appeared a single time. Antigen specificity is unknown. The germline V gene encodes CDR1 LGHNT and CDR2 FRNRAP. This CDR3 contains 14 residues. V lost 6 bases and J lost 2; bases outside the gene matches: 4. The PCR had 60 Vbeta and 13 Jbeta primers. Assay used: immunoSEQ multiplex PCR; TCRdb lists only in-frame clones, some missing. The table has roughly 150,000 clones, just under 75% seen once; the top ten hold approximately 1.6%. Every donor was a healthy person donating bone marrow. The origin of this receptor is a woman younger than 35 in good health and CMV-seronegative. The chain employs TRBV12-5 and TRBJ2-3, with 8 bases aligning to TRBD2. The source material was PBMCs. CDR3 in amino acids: CASGRGAPTDTQYF. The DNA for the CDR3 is TGTGCTAGTGGGCGGGGGGCCCCCACAGATACGCAGTATTTT.